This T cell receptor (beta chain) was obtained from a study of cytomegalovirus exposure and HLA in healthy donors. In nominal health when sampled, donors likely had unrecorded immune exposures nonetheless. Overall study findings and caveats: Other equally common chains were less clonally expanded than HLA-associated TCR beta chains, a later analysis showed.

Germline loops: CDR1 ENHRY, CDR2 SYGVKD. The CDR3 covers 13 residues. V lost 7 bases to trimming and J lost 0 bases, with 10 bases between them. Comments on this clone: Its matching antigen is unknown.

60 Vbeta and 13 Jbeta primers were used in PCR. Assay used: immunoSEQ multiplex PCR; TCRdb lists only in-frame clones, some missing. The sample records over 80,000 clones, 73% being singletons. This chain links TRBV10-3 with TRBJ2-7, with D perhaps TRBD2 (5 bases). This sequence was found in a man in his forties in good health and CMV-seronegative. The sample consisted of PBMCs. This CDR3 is CAINGGSSYEQYF. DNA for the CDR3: TGTGCCATCAATGGTGGGAGCTCCTACGAGCAGTACTTC.